These T cell receptor beta chains were read from a single sample in a study of T cell responses to AZD1222 COVID-19 vaccine. The assay was immunoSEQ multiplex PCR, and TCRdb's table has in-frame clones only and misses some. The table records roughly 60,000 clones, around three quarters of them present only once. The sample was peripheral blood, taken 28 days after the second AZD1222 dose. These receptors were collected from an adult who received the AZD1222 COVID-19 vaccine. CDR3s include the opening cysteine and the closing phenylalanine or tryptophan. Fields, in order: V gene, J gene, CDR3 protein.

>TRBV29-1|TRBJ1-1
CSVSQLNTEAFF
>TRBV7-2|TRBJ2-1
CASSYPGGWYEQFF
>TRBV7-6|TRBJ2-2
CASSSLPVSNTGELFF
>TRBV5-1|TRBJ1-6
CASSPDSNSPLHF
>TRBV5-1|TRBJ1-2
CASRPTGDYGYTF
>TRBV11-2|TRBJ1-2
CASSRRQDQDYTF
>TRBV3-1/TRBV3-2|TRBJ1-5
CASSQGTGGNQPQHF
>TRBV7-2|TRBJ1-2
CASSVGQGFGYTF
>TRBV7-9|TRBJ1-1
CASSTRGVTTEAFF
>TRBV30|TRBJ1-5
CAWSRQGDQPQHF